This TCR beta chain was retrieved from a study of T cell responses to AZD1222 COVID-19 vaccine. Points from the study as a whole: The study found Spike-specific TCR breadth and depth rose after two AZD1222 doses.

On this clone: Its antigen remains unidentified.

The CDR3 runs 17 residues. CDR1 KGHSH and CDR2 LQKENI come from the germline V gene. J gave up 2 bases and V 3 bases, and 10 bases lay outside the gene matches. The data were produced by immunoSEQ multiplex PCR, yet TCRdb's version contains in-frame clones alone and is incomplete. Of 95,000 to 110,000 clones detected, roughly 91% appear once; the ten largest clones hold less than 55%. The chain has TRBV18 and TRBJ1-3; 7 positions agree with TRBD1. This TCR came from an adult in good health. The sample in question was peripheral blood, obtained on day 0 of AZD1222 vaccination. CDR3 sequence: CASSPGQGGHPGNTIYF. The CDR3 DNA sequence: TGTGCCAGCTCACCTGGCCAGGGGGGGCATCCTGGAAACACCATATATTTT.